A selection of T cell receptor beta chains follows, all from one sample in a study of blood T cell repertoires in COVID-19. Data came from immunoSEQ multiplex PCR; TCRdb stores just in-frame clones and leaves some out. Of around 93,000 clones listed, approximately 88% are singletons. The sequenced material came from peripheral blood. The source is an elderly man with acute or convalescent COVID-19. Each CDR3 is given with its conserved first and last residue. A D gene is named only where the DNA matches it firmly. Clone sizes are given selectively: once, few, many, or a class where the clone is expanded.

V: TRBV18; J: TRBJ1-1; size: .; D: .; CDR3: CASSPVAGRTEAFF; DNA: TGTGCCAGCTCACCAGTAGCGGGGAGGACTGAAGCTTTCTTT
V: TRBV19; J: TRBJ1-5; size: .; D: .; CDR3: CASIDRHFNQPQHF; DNA: TGTGCCAGTATAGACAGGCACTTCAATCAGCCCCAGCATTTT
V: TRBV4-3; J: TRBJ1-2; size: .; D: TRBD1; CDR3: CASSQDEGAYGYTF; DNA: TGCGCCAGCAGCCAAGATGAGGGGGCGTATGGCTACACCTTC
V: TRBV5-1; J: TRBJ2-3; size: .; D: .; CDR3: CASSLMPDTQYF; DNA: TGCGCCAGCAGCCTAATGCCGGATACGCAGTATTTT
V: TRBV10-2; J: TRBJ1-5; size: .; D: .; CDR3: CASTATGGGNQPQHF; DNA: TGCGCCAGCACCGCGACAGGCGGGGGGAATCAGCCCCAGCATTTT
V: TRBV18; J: TRBJ1-6; size: .; D: TRBD1; CDR3: CASSKGADSPLHF; DNA: TGTGCCAGCTCCAAGGGGGCAGATTCACCCCTCCACTTT
V: TRBV20-1; J: TRBJ2-1; size: .; D: TRBD2; CDR3: CSASLLAGGRGSYNEQFF; DNA: TGCAGTGCTAGTCTACTAGCGGGGGGCCGGGGGTCCTACAATGAGCAGTTCTTC
V: TRBV27; J: TRBJ2-7; size: .; D: TRBD2; CDR3: CASIKRGTSGEEQYF; DNA: TGTGCCAGCATTAAAAGGGGGACTAGCGGTGAGGAGCAGTACTTC
V: TRBV6-1; J: TRBJ1-1; size: .; D: .; CDR3: CASSEPSVNTEAFF; DNA: TGTGCCAGCAGTGAACCCTCCGTGAACACTGAAGCTTTCTTT
V: TRBV7-8; J: TRBJ2-7; size: .; D: TRBD2; CDR3: CASSLILAGGSCEQYF; DNA: TGTGCCAGCAGCTTAATACTAGCGGGGGGCTCCTGCGAGCAGTACTTC
V: TRBV7-9; J: TRBJ1-5; size: .; D: TRBD1; CDR3: CASSPQGANQPQHF; DNA: TGTGCCAGCAGCCCACAGGGGGCCAATCAGCCCCAGCATTTT
V: TRBV28; J: TRBJ2-7; size: once; D: TRBD1; CDR3: CASSSRGTGAGDYEQYF; DNA: TGTGCCAGCAGTTCCCGAGGAACAGGGGCTGGTGACTACGAGCAGTACTTC
V: TRBV5-5; J: TRBJ2-7; size: .; D: .; CDR3: CASSLGDFYYEQYF; DNA: TGTGCCAGCAGCTTGGGGGACTTTTACTACGAGCAGTACTTC
V: TRBV5-1; J: TRBJ1-2; size: .; D: TRBD1; CDR3: CASSLADRGYGYTF; DNA: TGCGCCAGCAGCTTGGCCGACAGGGGATATGGCTACACCTTC